This T cell receptor (beta chain) comes out of a study of blood T cell repertoires in COVID-19. Overall study context: The study drew acute and convalescent COVID-19 samples from the United States, Italy and Spain.

Per the authors' pipeline: Reference gene primers were amplified, and this amplification served to estimate nucleated cell counts. The method was immunoSEQ multiplex PCR; TCRdb's version includes in-frame clones alone and lacks a portion of them. That table gives V, J and clone size, and the DNA gave D and trimming. This sample has around 250,000 clones; more than 70% occur once, and the top ten carry about 5.4%. V dropped 0 bases and J dropped 4 bases, with 19 bases sitting between them. The CDR3 sequence is 19 residues long. Per the germline V gene, CDR1 is MGHRA and CDR2 is YSYEKL. Material: peripheral blood. The receptor was derived from a woman of 80 years or more with COVID-19, enrolled during active disease. The V and J genes are TRBV4-1 and TRBJ2-6; D is perhaps TRBD1 (5 bases). The CDR3 coding sequence is TGCGCCAGCAGCCAAGATTCAGACAGCTCGAGGCCGGGGGCCAACGTCCTGACTTTC. Translating it yields CASSQDSDSSRPGANVLTF.